This T cell receptor (beta chain) was recorded in a study of technical replicates of blood from a few donors. Sequencing used immunoSEQ multiplex PCR; TCRdb keeps in-frame clones, though not all of them. The data show some 87,000 clones, roughly 96% seen once. The CDR3 is 17 residues long. Unmatched junction bases numbered 12, after V lost 3 bases and J lost 8 bases. Germline loops: CDR1 SGHTA, CDR2 FQGNSA. Material for sequencing was T cells isolated from PBMCs. The rearrangement joins TRBV7-2 to TRBJ2-1; 11 positions agree with TRBD2. This TCR was recovered from a human donor in good health. CDR3 amino acids: CASSFSLTSGSSYEQFF. The CDR3 coding sequence is TGTGCCAGCAGCTTCTCCCTTACTAGCGGGAGTTCTTATGAGCAGTTCTTC.